This T cell receptor beta chain was sequenced for a study of graft-versus-host responses after intestinal transplantation. Findings of the study overall: In patients with graft-donor T cell macrochimerism, allograft graft-versus-host to host-versus-graft clonal ratios were high.

The germline CDR1 and CDR2 sequences are SGHRS and YFSETQ. Trimming removed 0 bases from V and 6 bases from J, with 15 bases in between. The CDR3 extends over 15 amino acids. Note on this clone: Its antigen remains unknown.

This table comes from immunoSEQ multiplex PCR, and its TCRdb copy is limited to in-frame clones, with some not included. The sample consists of around 110,000 clones, over 80% of them appearing once. The sequence was obtained from a human donor who was the organ donor for an intestinal transplant. This chain joins TRBV5-1 and TRBJ1-1; D ambiguous. This sample comprised unstimulated CD4+ T cells sorted from spleen or lymph node cells, obtained before transplant. The CDR3: CASSLEVVMGAEAFF. CDR3 nucleotide sequence: TGCGCCAGCAGCTTGGAGGTGGTGATGGGCGCTGAAGCTTTCTTT.